Listed below are T cell receptor beta chains from one sample, sequenced in a study of T cells in Graves' hyperthyroidism and ophthalmopathy. Using its own MiXCR run on the multiplex PCR reads, TCRdb lists one record per CDR3 protein. The repertoire holds approximately 740,000 distinct CDR3 sequences, with 12% to 15% as singletons. Source material: blood. The receptors were sampled from a woman aged 18-29 years with Graves' hyperthyroidism. Each CDR3 is given with its conserved first and last residue. Each record gives: V gene, J gene, clone size, D gene, CDR3 DNA, CDR3 protein. The D gene is left open where the match is weak. The size field is filled for only some rows; it gives once, few, many or a size class.

>TRBV7-9|TRBJ2-5|few|.
TGTGCCAGCAGCTCCACAAAGACCCAGTACTTC
CASSSTKTQYF
>TRBV6-1|TRBJ2-5|many|.
TGTGCCAGCAGTGGAGACAGCTCAGAGACCCAGTACTTC
CASSGDSSETQYF
>TRBV27|TRBJ1-2|.|.
TGTGCCAGCAGTTTAGACGGGGTAGCGAACTATGGCTACACCTTC
CASSLDGVANYGYTF
>TRBV7-3|TRBJ2-1|.|.
TGTGCCAGCAGCCCGACCACCAGGAATGAGCAGTTCTTC
CASSPTTRNEQFF
>TRBV7-3|TRBJ2-6|many|.
TGTGCCAGCAGCTGGGGCGGGACTGGGGCCAACGTCCTGACTTTC
CASSWGGTGANVLTF
>TRBV2|TRBJ2-3|many|.
TGTGCCAGCAGAAACCCCACAGATACGCAGTATTTT
CASRNPTDTQYF
>TRBV29-1|TRBJ1-1|.|TRBD1
TGCAGCACGACAGGGGGCGCGGCGAACACTGAAGCTTTCTTT
CSTTGGAANTEAFF
>TRBV28|TRBJ2-2|many|TRBD2
TGTGCCAGCAGTCACCCGGGACTAGCTGTAGGGGAGCTGTTTTTT
CASSHPGLAVGELFF
>TRBV27|TRBJ2-7|.|.
TGTGCCAGCAGATATCAGGGGTCCCCTTACGAGCAGTACTTC
CASRYQGSPYEQYF
>TRBV27|TRBJ2-3|.|.
TGTGCCAGCGGTCGGTGGGTTAGCACAGATACGCAGTATTTT
CASGRWVSTDTQYF
>TRBV6-2/TRBV6-3|TRBJ1-1|many|.
TGTGCCAGCAGTTACTTCCCGTGGCGCGGTCGGGGGGGGAACACTGAAGCTTTCTTT
CASSYFPWRGRGGNTEAFF
>TRBV12-3/TRBV12-4|TRBJ2-5|many|TRBD2
TGTGCCAGCAGTGCACTAGCGGGAGGGCCCTTAGAGACCCAGTACTTC
CASSALAGGPLETQYF
>TRBV3-1|TRBJ2-1|many|TRBD2
TGTGCCAGCAGCCAAGCCCCCCGTGATAGCGGGGTTAATGAGCAGTTCTTC
CASSQAPRDSGVNEQFF
>TRBV11-2|TRBJ1-2|few|.
TGTGCCAGCACCGAGGGGTCCGGCTATGGCTACACCTTC
CASTEGSGYGYTF
>TRBV2|TRBJ1-1|many|.
TGTGCCAGCAAGAGCCAAATCCAGCCGAACACTGAAGCTTTCTTT
CASKSQIQPNTEAFF
>TRBV18|TRBJ2-1|few|.
TGTGCCAGCTCACCAACAAGGGCGAGAATATACAATGAGCAGTTCTTC
CASSPTRARIYNEQFF
>TRBV18|TRBJ2-1|few|TRBD2
TGTGCCAGCTCACCGGCGCTAGCGGGAGTTTGGTTCTTC
CASSPALAGVWFF
>TRBV2|TRBJ1-1|many|.
TGTGCCAGCAGTGAATTTGTAGAGGCCTTGAACACTGAAGCTTTCTTT
CASSEFVEALNTEAFF
>TRBV7-2|TRBJ2-7|few|TRBD2
TGTGCCAGCAAGCTTGGGGGGAGGGACGAGCAGTACTTC
CASKLGGRDEQYF
>TRBV12-3/TRBV12-4|TRBJ1-4|few|.
TGTGCCAGCAGTTTTTACAGGGCCCCAACTAATGAAAAACTGTTTTTT
CASSFYRAPTNEKLFF
>TRBV12-3/TRBV12-4|TRBJ2-6|few|TRBD2
TGTGCCAGCAGTTCGGGGCGCAGGGGACTAGACTCTGGGGCCAACGTCCTGACTTTC
CASSSGRRGLDSGANVLTF
>TRBV30|TRBJ1-3|many|.
TGTGCCTGGAGTCTAGACTGGCTCTCTGGAAACACCATATATTTT
CAWSLDWLSGNTIYF
>TRBV20-1|TRBJ1-1|few|TRBD1
TGCAGTGCTAGAGACCCGACAGGGGGCGGCACTGAAGCTTTCTTT
CSARDPTGGGTEAFF
>TRBV7-8|TRBJ2-7|many|.
TGTGCCAGCAGCTCTAAGTCCGTCCTAGCGCTCGAGCAGTACTTC
CASSSKSVLALEQYF
>TRBV14|TRBJ1-3|few|.
TGTGCCAGCAGCCGGTACTGGGGAAACACCATATATTTT
CASSRYWGNTIYF
>TRBV12-3/TRBV12-4|TRBJ2-7|many|.
TGTGCCAGCAGTACCGGTTGGCTCGGCTTTGGCAGGGACCACGAGCAGTACTTC
CASSTGWLGFGRDHEQYF
>TRBV18|TRBJ1-2|few|.
TGTGCCAGCTCACCACGACCGGGACCGAGGACCAGGATTGCTAACTATGGCTACACCTTC
CASSPRPGPRTRIANYGYTF
>TRBV29-1|TRBJ2-3|.|.
TGCAGCGTTGAACCGCGGAGGGATAGCACAGATACGCAGTATTTT
CSVEPRRDSTDTQYF
>TRBV6-1|TRBJ2-5|many|.
TGTGCCAGCAGTGCGGGATACGAGACCCAGTACTTC
CASSAGYETQYF
>TRBV5-6|TRBJ1-5|few|.
TGTGCCAGCAGCTTGGCCAGGGGAGGTCAGCCCCAGCATTTT
CASSLARGGQPQHF
>TRBV28|TRBJ2-3|many|TRBD2
TGTGCCACCAGGGGACTAGGTTCTTATACGCAGTATTTT
CATRGLGSYTQYF
>TRBV7-9|TRBJ2-1|.|.
TGTGCCAGCAGCCTTAACAGCGGTAGCCCCTACAATGAGCAGTTCTTC
CASSLNSGSPYNEQFF
>TRBV14|TRBJ2-7|many|TRBD1
TGTGCCAGCAGCCAGACAGGGTTAAAGTACGAGCAGTACTTC
CASSQTGLKYEQYF